The clone carrying this TCR beta chain came up many times. The junction departs from the called germline gene at one end, perhaps through a read error. The CDR3 is made up of 13 amino acids. Germline-derived CDR1 and CDR2 are SGHTA and FQGNSA. For TCR beta, libraries came from iRepertoire HTBI primers and Arm-PCR of CDR3 regions. Via MiXCR, TCRdb re-called the multiplex PCR reads, giving one row per CDR3 protein. The sample lists about 420,000 distinct CDR3 sequences, around 15% occurring once. Time point reported: newly diagnosed GD, antithyroid drugs for less than 3 months. With RNA extracted from PBMCs as input, the TCR library was made. The record originates from a study of regulatory T cells in long-lasting Graves disease. In addition, the sample was reused for a study of T cells in Graves' hyperthyroidism and ophthalmopathy.

The starting material was peripheral blood mononuclear cells (PBMCs), obtained at new diagnosis, from a patient treated with antithyroid drugs. The rearrangement links TRBV7-2 to TRBJ2-1; D is possibly TRBD1 (6 bases). The sequence was collected from a woman in her late teens or twenties with Graves disease. CDR3 sequence: CASSLVSRTALGF. The CDR3, as DNA: TGTGCCAGCAGCTTAGTCTCCCGGACAGCCCTGGGCTTC.